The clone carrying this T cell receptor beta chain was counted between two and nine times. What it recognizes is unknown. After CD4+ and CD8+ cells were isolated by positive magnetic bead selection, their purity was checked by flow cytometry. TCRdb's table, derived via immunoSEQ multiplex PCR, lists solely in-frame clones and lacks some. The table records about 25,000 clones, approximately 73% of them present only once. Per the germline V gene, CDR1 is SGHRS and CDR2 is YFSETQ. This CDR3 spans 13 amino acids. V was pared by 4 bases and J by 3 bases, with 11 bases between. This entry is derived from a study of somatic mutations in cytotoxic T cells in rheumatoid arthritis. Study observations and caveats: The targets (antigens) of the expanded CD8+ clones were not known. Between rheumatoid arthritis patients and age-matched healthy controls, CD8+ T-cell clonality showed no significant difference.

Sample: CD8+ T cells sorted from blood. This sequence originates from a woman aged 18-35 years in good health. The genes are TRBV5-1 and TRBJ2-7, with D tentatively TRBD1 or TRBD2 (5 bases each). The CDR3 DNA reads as TGCGCCAGCAGCCACGGGACCGTCTACGAGCAGTACTTC. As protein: CASSHGTVYEQYF.